Listed below are T cell receptor beta chains from one sample, sequenced in a study of OX40 agonist ivuxolimab in advanced cancers. Sequencing was performed with immunoSEQ multiplex PCR; in TCRdb, only in-frame clones are kept and a portion is missing. The sample comprises fewer than 45,000 clones, approximately 90% of which are singletons, and roughly 0.53% rests with the top ten. The starting material was CD4+ or CD8+ T cells sorted from blood, obtained in a trial of the OX40 agonist ivuxolimab. The receptor set was obtained from an adult with an advanced solid tumor such as melanoma, head and neck, liver or kidney cancer. Each CDR3 is given with its conserved first and last residue. D genes are given only for firm matches.

d_call j_call v_call cdr3_aa
TRBD2 TRBJ2-2 TRBV7-9 CASGERGVTGELFF
- TRBJ2-3 TRBV4-1 CASSWTGGAVDTQYF
TRBD1 TRBJ1-5 TRBV7-8 CASSRDRILGLRNQPQHF
TRBD1 TRBJ1-1 TRBV5-1 CASSSSTGGASEAFF
- TRBJ2-6 TRBV28 CASSSPGAGANVLTF
- TRBJ2-6 TRBV2 CASVQGLIPGANVLTF
TRBD1 TRBJ2-7 TRBV7-3 CASSLGTGREQYF
- TRBJ2-5 TRBV28 CASSLFRAGPNGAQYF
- TRBJ2-5 TRBV6-1 CASSEGWGALRGETQYF
- TRBJ1-4 TRBV28 CAGLDATNEKLFF
- TRBJ2-7 TRBV4-1 CASSQGTRVEQYF
- TRBJ1-3 TRBV10-3 CATTSPGSSGNTIYF
TRBD1 TRBJ1-3 TRBV4-2 CASSQDPGGPGNTIYF
- TRBJ1-3 TRBV18 CASSPRGAGGNTIYF
TRBD2 TRBJ2-3 TRBV7-2 CASSLSLAGSNTQYF
TRBD1 TRBJ1-4 TRBV4-3 CASSQERAPRDRSNEKLFF
- TRBJ1-1 TRBV6-6 CASSPGTLKKGFEAFF
- TRBJ2-5 TRBV28 CASTPGVEETQYF
TRBD1 TRBJ1-3 TRBV15 CATSMDRDFFKAGNTIYF
- TRBJ2-3 TRBV9 CASSVGNEGTDTQYF
- TRBJ1-2 TRBV11-2 CAISRDLWGYTF
TRBD1 TRBJ1-4 TRBV6-1 CASSDIRDSFNEKLFF